This T cell receptor beta chain was sequenced during a study of blood T cell repertoires in COVID-19. Libraries were prepared by immunoSEQ multiplex PCR; TCRdb keeps only in-frame clonotypes and omits some of them. The sample yields under 250,000 clones, 85% to 90% seen once. On this clone: Other DNA sequences in the same sample also yield this CDR3.

With V trimmed by 5 bases and J by 2 bases, 5 bases remained unmatched. Per germline, CDR1 SGHTA and CDR2 FQGTGA. The CDR3 spans 15 residues. Sequenced sample: peripheral blood. The receptor was derived from a man aged 50 or older with COVID-19, enrolled during active disease. The rearrangement uses TRBV7-3 and TRBJ2-3, with 9 bases matching TRBD2. The CDR3 nucleotides read TGTGCCAGCAGCCAAGCGGGAGGATCCACAGATACGCAGTATTTT. It is translated as CASSQAGGSTDTQYF.